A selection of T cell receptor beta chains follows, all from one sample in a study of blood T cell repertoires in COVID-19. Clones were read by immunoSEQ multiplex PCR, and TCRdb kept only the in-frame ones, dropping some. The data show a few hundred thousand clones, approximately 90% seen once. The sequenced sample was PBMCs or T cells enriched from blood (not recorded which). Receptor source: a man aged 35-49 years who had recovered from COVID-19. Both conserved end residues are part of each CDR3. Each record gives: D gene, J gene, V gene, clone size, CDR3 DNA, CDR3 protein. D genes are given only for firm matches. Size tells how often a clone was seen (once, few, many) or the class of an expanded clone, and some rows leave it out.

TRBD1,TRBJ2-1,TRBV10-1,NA,TGCGCCAGCAGTGAGTCCTGGACAGGGGGTATCTACAATGAGCAGTTCTTC,CASSESWTGGIYNEQFF
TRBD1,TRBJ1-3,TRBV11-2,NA,TGTGCCAGCAGCTTAGGATGGTCAGGGGGCGCCCGAAACACCATATATTTT,CASSLGWSGGARNTIYF
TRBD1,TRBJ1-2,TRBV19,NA,TGTGCCACTCGACCCCCCGAGCGGGACAGGGGCTTAGCTAACTATGGCTACACCTTC,CATRPPERDRGLANYGYTF
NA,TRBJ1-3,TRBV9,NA,TGTGCCAGCAGGACAGGCCTCTCTGGAAACACCATATATTTT,CASRTGLSGNTIYF
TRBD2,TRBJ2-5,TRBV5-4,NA,TGTGCCAGCAGCGCGGGACTAGCGGGAGGGGGGGTCCAAGAGACCCAGTACTTC,CASSAGLAGGGVQETQYF
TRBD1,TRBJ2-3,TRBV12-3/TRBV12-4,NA,TGTGCCAGCAGTCGGGACAGGGGGCTTCATACGTATTTT,CASSRDRGLHTYF
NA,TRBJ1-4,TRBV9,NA,TGTGCCAGCAGCGCCTCGGGACATATTAATGAAAAACTGTTTTTT,CASSASGHINEKLFF
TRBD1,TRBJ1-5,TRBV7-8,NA,TGTGCCAGCAGCCCCGGGACAGATAGCAATCAGCCCCAGCATTTT,CASSPGTDSNQPQHF
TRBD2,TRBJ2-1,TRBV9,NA,TGTGCCAGCAGCGTACGGGCGGGAGCTAATGAGCAGTTCTTC,CASSVRAGANEQFF
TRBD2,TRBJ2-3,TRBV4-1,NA,TGCGCCAGCAGTTCGGCTAGCGGGGGCAGCACAGATACGCAGTATTTT,CASSSASGGSTDTQYF
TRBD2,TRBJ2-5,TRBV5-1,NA,TGCGCCAGCAGCTTGGAGGTTCGGGCGGGGGGGCAAGAGACCCAGTACTTC,CASSLEVRAGGQETQYF
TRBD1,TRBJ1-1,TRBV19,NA,TGTGCCAGTAGTATAGAGGACAGGGCGAAAGCTTTCTTT,CASSIEDRAKAFF
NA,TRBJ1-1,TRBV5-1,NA,TGCGCCAGCAGCTTTGGTCAGGAGAACACTGAAGCTTTCTTT,CASSFGQENTEAFF
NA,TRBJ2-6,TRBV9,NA,TGTGCCAGCAGCAACCAACTTGACAGATCCTCTGGGGCCAACGTCCTGACTTTC,CASSNQLDRSSGANVLTF
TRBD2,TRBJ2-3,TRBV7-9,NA,TGTGCCAGCAGCTCGCCACTAGCGGGAGATTCAGATACGCAGTATTTT,CASSSPLAGDSDTQYF
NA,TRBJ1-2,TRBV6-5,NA,TGTGCCAGCAGTTACGGGCGCCAACACTATGGCTACACCTTC,CASSYGRQHYGYTF
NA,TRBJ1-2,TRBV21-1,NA,TGTGCCAGCAGCAAAGGCAGGGTAGAAACCTTC,CASSKGRVETF
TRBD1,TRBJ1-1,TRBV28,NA,TGTGCCAGCACCGTTAGCAAGGGGGCTGGGAACACTGAAGCTTTCTTT,CASTVSKGAGNTEAFF
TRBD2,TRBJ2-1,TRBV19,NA,TGTGCCAGTAGTAATCCACTAGCGGGAGATTACAATGAGCAGTTCTTC,CASSNPLAGDYNEQFF
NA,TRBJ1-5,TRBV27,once,TGTGCCAGCAGTTTAAATTCAGGTTATCAGCCCCAGCATTTT,CASSLNSGYQPQHF
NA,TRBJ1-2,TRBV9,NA,TGTGCCAGCAGAGAAACAGGGACCTATGGCTACACCTTC,CASRETGTYGYTF
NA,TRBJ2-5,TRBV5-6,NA,TGTGCCAGCAAGGGGGATCTCCATAATATGCAAGAGACCCAGTACTTC,CASKGDLHNMQETQYF
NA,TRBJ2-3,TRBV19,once,TGTGCCAGTAGTATAAGGGCTAGCAGTACCACAGATACGCAGTATTTT,CASSIRASSTTDTQYF
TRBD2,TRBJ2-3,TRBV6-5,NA,TGTGCCACCACGTTTAGCGGGAGCCCAAATACGCAGTATTTT,CATTFSGSPNTQYF
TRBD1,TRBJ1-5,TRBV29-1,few,TGCAGCGTGGCGCCAGGGGGAATCAATCAGCCCCAGCATTTT,CSVAPGGINQPQHF
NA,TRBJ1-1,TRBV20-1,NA,TGCAGTGCTAGTGTAATGAACACTGAAGCTTTCTTT,CSASVMNTEAFF
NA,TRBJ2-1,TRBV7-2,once,TGTGCCAGCAGCTTAGTCCTAGGGGACAATGAGCAGTTCTTC,CASSLVLGDNEQFF
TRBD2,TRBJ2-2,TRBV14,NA,TGTGCCAGCAGCCAAGACAGAACTAGCGGGAGGGCGGTTCCCGGGGAGCTGTTTTTT,CASSQDRTSGRAVPGELFF
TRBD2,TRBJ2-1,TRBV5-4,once,TGTGCCAGCAGCTGGGATAGCGGGAGCTCCTACAATGAGCAGTTCTTC,CASSWDSGSSYNEQFF
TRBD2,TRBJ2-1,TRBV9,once,TGTGCCAGCACGCTTCGACTAGCGGACAATGAGCAGTTCTTC,CASTLRLADNEQFF
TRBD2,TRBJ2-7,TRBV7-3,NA,TGTGCCAGCAGCCAACATACCGTCCGGCTAGCGGCCTACGAGCAGTACTTC,CASSQHTVRLAAYEQYF
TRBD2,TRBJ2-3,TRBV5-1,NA,TGCGCCAGCAGCCCGGGACTAGCGGGACGCACAGATACGCAGTATTTT,CASSPGLAGRTDTQYF
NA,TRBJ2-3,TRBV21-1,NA,TGTGCCAGCAGCAAATTTGAGGACAGCTTCACAGATACGCAGTATTTT,CASSKFEDSFTDTQYF
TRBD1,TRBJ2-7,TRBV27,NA,TGTGCCAGCAGCCTATCCGGGACAGGGCCCTACGAGCAGTACTTC,CASSLSGTGPYEQYF
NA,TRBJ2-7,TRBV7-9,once,TGTGCCAGCAGCTTTCTCCCGGGAGAAGAGGTCTCCTACGAGCAGTACTTC,CASSFLPGEEVSYEQYF
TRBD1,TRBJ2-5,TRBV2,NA,TGTGCCAACAGGGGAGCGGACAGGGGACAAGAGACCCAGTACTTC,CANRGADRGQETQYF
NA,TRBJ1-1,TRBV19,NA,TGTGCCAGTAGTATTGCCAGGGGAACTGAAGCTTTCTTT,CASSIARGTEAFF
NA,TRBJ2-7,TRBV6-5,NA,TGTGCCAGCAGTTACTATGGGAGCTCCTACGAGCAGTACTTC,CASSYYGSSYEQYF
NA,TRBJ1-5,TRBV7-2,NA,TGTGCCAGCAGCCTCCCCCTAGGCAATCAGCCCCAGCATTTT,CASSLPLGNQPQHF
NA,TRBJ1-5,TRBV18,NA,TGTGCCAGCTCACCCGCCCGGGGCAATCAGCCCCAGCATTTT,CASSPARGNQPQHF
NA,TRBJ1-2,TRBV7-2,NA,TGTGCCAGCAGCTTAGCGGGCAGGGATAATTATGGCTACACCTTC,CASSLAGRDNYGYTF
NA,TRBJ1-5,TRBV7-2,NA,TGTGCCAGCAGCTTCTCAGGTTCCCATCAGCCCCAGCATTTT,CASSFSGSHQPQHF
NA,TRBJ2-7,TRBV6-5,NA,TGTGCCAGCAGGGGGAGCTCCTACGAGCAGTACTTC,CASRGSSYEQYF
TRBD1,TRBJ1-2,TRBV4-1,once,TGCGCCAGCAGCCAAGATCCTTCCGAGACAGGGTTCGATGGCTACACCTTC,CASSQDPSETGFDGYTF
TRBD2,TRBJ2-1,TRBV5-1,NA,TGCGCCAGCAGCTTGACGGCCCGGACTAGCGGGGGGGCTTACAATGAGCAGTTCTTC,CASSLTARTSGGAYNEQFF
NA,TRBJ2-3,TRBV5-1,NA,TGCGCCAGCAAACGGGAGAGACGATTAACCGGCACAGATACGCAGTATTTT,CASKRERRLTGTDTQYF
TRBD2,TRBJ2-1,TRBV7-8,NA,TGTGCCAGCAGCTTAGCAGGTAGCGGGACCCACAATGAGCAGTTCTTC,CASSLAGSGTHNEQFF
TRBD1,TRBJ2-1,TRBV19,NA,TGTGCCAGTAGAGGGACAGGGGGGTCCTACAATGAGCAGTTCTTC,CASRGTGGSYNEQFF
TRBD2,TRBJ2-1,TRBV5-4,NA,TGTGCCATCAGTACTAGCGGGAGCTCCTACAATGAGCAGTTCTTC,CAISTSGSSYNEQFF
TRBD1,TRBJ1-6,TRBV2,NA,TGTGCCAGCAGTGAAGGGGGGACAGGGGTTTCACCCCTCCACTTT,CASSEGGTGVSPLHF
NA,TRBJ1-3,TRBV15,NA,TGTGCCACCAGCAGAGAGAGACTAGGGGAGAGATCTGGAAACACCATATATTTT,CATSRERLGERSGNTIYF
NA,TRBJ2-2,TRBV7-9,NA,TGTGCCAGCAGATCTCAACGGGCGGGATCGAACACCGGGGAGCTGTTTTTT,CASRSQRAGSNTGELFF
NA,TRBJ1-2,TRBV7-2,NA,TGTGCCAGCAGCCCTGACGAGGGCTATGGCTACACCTTC,CASSPDEGYGYTF
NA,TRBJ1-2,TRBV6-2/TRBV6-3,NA,TGTGCCAGCAGTTACCCCCCGGCGGGCGGCTATGGCTACACCTTC,CASSYPPAGGYGYTF
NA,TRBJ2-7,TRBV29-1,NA,TGCAGCGTTGTTGGGTTCGAGGACTACGAGCAGTACTTC,CSVVGFEDYEQYF